This record looks at one T cell receptor beta chain sequence and its context. This sample is drawn from a study of blood T cell repertoires in COVID-19. Here immunoSEQ multiplex PCR was the method, and the copy in TCRdb shows in-frame clones only, minus some. The sample consists of roughly 520,000 clones, over 75% of them appearing once. Trimming at V came to 8 bases and at J to 4 bases, leaving 11 bases not matched to a gene. The CDR3 contains 14 residues. Germline CDR1 reads SNHLY; CDR2 reads FYNNEI. Material for sequencing was PBMCs or T cells enriched from blood (not recorded which). The chain couples TRBV2 to TRBJ2-7, with 7 bases fitting TRBD1. This clonotype was sampled from a woman aged 40-49 years who had recovered from COVID-19. The DNA for the CDR3 is TGTGCCAGCTGGACGGGACAGAGGGAATACGAGCAGTACTTC. It is translated as CASWTGQREYEQYF.